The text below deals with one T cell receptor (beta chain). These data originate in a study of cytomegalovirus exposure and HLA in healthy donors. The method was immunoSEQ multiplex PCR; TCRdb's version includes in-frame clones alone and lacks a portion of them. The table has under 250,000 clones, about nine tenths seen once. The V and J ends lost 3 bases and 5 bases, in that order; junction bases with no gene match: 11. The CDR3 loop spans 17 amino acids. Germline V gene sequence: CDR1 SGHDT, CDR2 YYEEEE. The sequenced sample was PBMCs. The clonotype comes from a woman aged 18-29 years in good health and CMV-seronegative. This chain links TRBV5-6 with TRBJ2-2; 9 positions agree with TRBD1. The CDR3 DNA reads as TGTGCCAGCAGCTCGTTAGTACCGGGACAGGGAACCGGGGAGCTGTTTTTT. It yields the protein CASSSLVPGQGTGELFF.